This TCR beta chain was captured by sequencing in a study of regulatory T cells in long-lasting Graves disease. This CDR3 is built from 14 residues. Per the germline V gene, CDR1 is SEHNR and CDR2 is FQNEAQ (reference sequence). V was pared by 1 base and J by 7 bases, with 7 bases of the junction left unmatched. As to time point: newly diagnosed GD, antithyroid drugs for less than 3 months. PBMC RNA was the source of the TCR library. Graves' disease diagnoses followed American Thyroid Association guidelines. This clonotype was seen repeatedly, ten times or more. Both iRepertoire HTBI primers and Arm-PCR of CDR3 regions were used to build the TCR beta libraries. TCRdb redid the calling of the multiplex PCR reads with MiXCR, one entry per CDR3 protein. The sample records more than 400,000 distinct CDR3 sequences, around 15% being singletons. This same sample was also part of a study on T cells in Graves' hyperthyroidism and ophthalmopathy. That study reports: Orbital computed tomography, thyroid ultrasound, serum thyroxine and TRAb, and clinical symptoms together informed the diagnoses. The model foresaw ophthalmopathy a median roughly 6.3 months prior to onset.

The clonotype was recovered from a man aged 40-55 years with Graves disease. The J gene is TRBJ2-7, the V gene TRBV7-9; TRBD1 aligns across 7 bases. Here the sequenced sample was peripheral blood mononuclear cells (PBMCs), taken at new diagnosis, from a patient treated with antithyroid drugs. The CDR3 sequence: CASSLGADRDEQYF. The DNA for the CDR3 is TGTGCCAGCAGCTTAGGGGCCGACAGGGATGAGCAGTACTTC.